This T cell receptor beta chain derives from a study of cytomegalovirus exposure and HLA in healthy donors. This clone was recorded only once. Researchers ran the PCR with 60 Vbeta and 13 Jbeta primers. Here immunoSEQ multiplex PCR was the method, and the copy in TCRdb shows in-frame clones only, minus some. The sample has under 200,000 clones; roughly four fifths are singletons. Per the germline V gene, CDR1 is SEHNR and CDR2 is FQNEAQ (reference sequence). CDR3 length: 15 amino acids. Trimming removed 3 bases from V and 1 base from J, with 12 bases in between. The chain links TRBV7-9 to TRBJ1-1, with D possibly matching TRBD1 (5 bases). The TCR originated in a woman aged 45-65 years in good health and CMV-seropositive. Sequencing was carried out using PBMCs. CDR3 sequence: CASSLRGTANTEAFF. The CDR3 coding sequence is TGTGCCAGCAGCTTGCGGGGGACGGCGAACACTGAAGCTTTCTTT.